This T cell receptor beta chain derives from a study of blood T cell repertoires in COVID-19. Only in-frame clones appear in the TCRdb table, and some are missing; sequencing was by immunoSEQ multiplex PCR. The table records a few hundred thousand clones, more than 85% of them present only once. Per germline, CDR1 GTSNPN and CDR2 SVGIG (reference sequence). The CDR3 runs 17 residues. The V gene end was trimmed by 2 bases and the J gene end by 1 base; junction bases not matched to a gene: 11. The rearrangement joins TRBV30 to TRBJ1-5; 7 bases are shared with TRBD1. This TCR was sampled from an older woman who had recovered from COVID-19. Specimen: PBMCs or T cells enriched from blood (not recorded which). The DNA of the CDR3 is TGTGCCTGGAGTCCAGACAGGGCGCCAGAGAGCAATCAGCCCCAGCATTTT. Translated: CAWSPDRAPESNQPQHF.